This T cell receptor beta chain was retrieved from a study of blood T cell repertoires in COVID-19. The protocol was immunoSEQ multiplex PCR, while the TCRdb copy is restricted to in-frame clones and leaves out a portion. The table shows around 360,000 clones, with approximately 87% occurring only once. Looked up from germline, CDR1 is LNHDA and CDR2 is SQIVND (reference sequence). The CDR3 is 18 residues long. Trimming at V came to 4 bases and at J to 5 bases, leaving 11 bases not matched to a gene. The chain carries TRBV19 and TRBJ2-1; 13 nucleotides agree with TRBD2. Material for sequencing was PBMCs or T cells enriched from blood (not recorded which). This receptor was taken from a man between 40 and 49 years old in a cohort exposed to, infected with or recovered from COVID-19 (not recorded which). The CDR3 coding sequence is TGTGCCAGTAGTACCCAGGGACTAGCGGGAAGTGGTGACAATGAGCAGTTCTTC. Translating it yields CASSTQGLAGSGDNEQFF.